This is a list of T cell receptor beta chains from one sample in a study of T cells in Graves' hyperthyroidism and ophthalmopathy. TCRdb re-derived calls from the multiplex PCR reads in MiXCR, one entry per CDR3 protein. This repertoire shows hundreds of thousands of distinct CDR3 sequences, approximately 15% found once; its top ten account for more than 5%. The sequencing sample was made of blood. The source is a woman aged 30 to 39 with Graves' hyperthyroidism that later progressed to Graves' ophthalmopathy. Each CDR3 is given without its conserved first and last residue. Each record gives: V gene, J gene, CDR3 protein.

TRBV7-9	TRBJ2-2	ASSFTSSGTGELF
TRBV5-1	TRBJ1-4	ASSLRGEREKLF
TRBV6-1	TRBJ2-7	ASRVTGITYEQY
TRBV7-2	TRBJ2-7	ASSLIPQSEQY
TRBV2	TRBJ2-3	ASALGLVGDTQY
TRBV30	TRBJ2-7	AWSRLAGPYEQY
TRBV6-1	TRBJ2-3	ASSEARHTDTQY
TRBV24-1	TRBJ2-5	ATSDTGTGSRETQY
TRBV10-1	TRBJ1-6	ASSDLDSPLH
TRBV27	TRBJ1-4	ASSFSGGRRIPTNEKLF
TRBV5-1	TRBJ2-3	ASSLASRDTQY
TRBV6-1	TRBJ2-7	ASSVTGGTVLEQY
TRBV19	TRBJ1-1	ASSMSRDRNTEAF
TRBV11-3	TRBJ2-1	ASRARPSGRDEQF
TRBV6-1	TRBJ1-6	ASSESTGVVSPLH
TRBV12-3/TRBV12-4	TRBJ1-2	ATLRENGYT
TRBV4-2	TRBJ1-6	ASSQELGVNSPLH
TRBV28	TRBJ1-5	ASRKTRVGLPINQPQH
TRBV28	TRBJ2-1	ASSSPTRTLHEQF
TRBV5-1	TRBJ2-3	ASSLEGGPYTDTQY
TRBV6-2/TRBV6-3	TRBJ1-2	ASSFAQGDYGYT
TRBV19	TRBJ1-2	ASRRLLDSHGYT
TRBV5-6	TRBJ1-6	ASSSSDRLSPLH
TRBV4-1	TRBJ1-2	ASSQELSYSYGYT
TRBV6-1	TRBJ2-1	ASSRESRNEQF
TRBV5-5	TRBJ2-1	ASSSSGRAVNEQF
TRBV19	TRBJ2-3	ASSVQSLRTDTQY
TRBV2	TRBJ1-2	ASMGGDRVYGYT
TRBV6-1	TRBJ2-5	ASGGQGVRETQY
TRBV19	TRBJ2-1	ASSIGGARYNEQF
TRBV10-3	TRBJ2-7	AISESRQYSYEQY
TRBV27	TRBJ2-1	ASSLTGDHSPYWF
TRBV6-2/TRBV6-3	TRBJ1-1	ASSDPTGVFEAF
TRBV7-3	TRBJ2-6	ASSPNTATSGANVLT
TRBV6-1	TRBJ2-7	ASSYGWEQY
TRBV19	TRBJ2-2	ASKYTGELF
TRBV5-1	TRBJ2-7	ASSWTGGAEQY
TRBV30	TRBJ1-1	ACSGGINTEAF
TRBV25-1	TRBJ1-2	ASSAGRQGYT
TRBV9	TRBJ1-2	ASSAPGGYT
TRBV7-9	TRBJ1-1	ASSLDRVYVNTEAF
TRBV6-2/TRBV6-3	TRBJ1-2	ASKPDSMNYGYT
TRBV10-3	TRBJ2-1	AIRGQGLEQF
TRBV28	TRBJ2-7	ASSFDNPYEQY
TRBV18	TRBJ2-5	ASSPLRQGQETQY
TRBV30	TRBJ1-1	AWSVTQRTEAF